The 10 T cell receptor beta chains below were found in one sample sequenced in a study of blood T cell repertoires in COVID-19. Generated by immunoSEQ multiplex PCR, the TCRdb table keeps only in-frame clones and is missing some. The table lists over 150,000 clones, around 87% of them singletons. Sequences were obtained from peripheral blood. The receptors were sampled from a woman under 30 who had recovered from COVID-19.

In DNA form, the CDR3 reads TGTGCCAGCAGTTACTCTCAGACCTACGAGCAGTACGTC. Amino acid sequence: CASSYSQTYEQYV. The chain employs TRBV6-2 or TRBV6-3 and TRBJ2-7; D ambiguous. This CDR3 is 13 amino acids long. Germline V gene sequence: CDR1 MNHEY, CDR2 SVGEGT. V shed 0 bases and J shed 2 bases, with 5 bases lying between them.

The chain carries TRBV11-1 and TRBJ2-2; D gene uncertain. There are 14 residues in the CDR3. The V gene lost 2 bases and the J gene lost 5 bases, with 9 bases spanning the gap. Germline CDR1 is SGHAT and CDR2 is FQDESV (reference sequence). The CDR3 spells CASSLKSRTGELFF. The CDR3 region has the DNA TGTGCCAGCAGCTTAAAAAGCCGAACCGGGGAGCTGTTTTTT.

This rearrangement joins TRBV19 to TRBJ2-6, with 8 nucleotides matching TRBD1. Losses at the gene ends were 5 bases for V and 4 bases for J; bases not matched to a gene: 13. The CDR3 is 18 amino acids. The germline V gene has CDR1 LNHDA and CDR2 SQIVND (reference sequence). CDR3 bases: TGTGCCAGTAGTGCCCCGGACAGGGCCTCTTACGGGGCCAACGTCCTGACTTTC. Its translation is CASSAPDRASYGANVLTF.

The chain links TRBV7-9 to TRBJ2-2; a weak D match, TRBD2 (6 bases). The germline CDR1 and CDR2 sequences are SEHNR and FQNEAQ (reference sequence). The CDR3 spans 17 residues. The V and J ends lost 4 bases and 1 base respectively, with 16 bases between them. The CDR3 DNA is TGTGCCAGCAGCTACCGGTGGGGGACTGAGAACACCGGGGAGCTGTTTTTT. Protein sequence: CASSYRWGTENTGELFF.

The CDR3 reads CASSLSGAPSYEQYF. The CDR3 DNA is TGTGCCAGCAGCTTAAGCGGGGCTCCCTCCTACGAGCAGTACTTC. V usage is TRBV7-3 and J usage is TRBJ2-7, with D possibly TRBD2 on 6 matching bases. CDR1 and CDR2 from the germline V gene are SGHTA and FQGTGA. V lost 1 base to trimming and J lost 0 bases, with 10 bases between them. The CDR3 contains 15 residues.

This chain joins TRBV6-4 and TRBJ2-2; tentatively, D is TRBD1 (5 bases). CDR3 size: 14 residues. Trimming left V 6 bases short and J 4 bases short, with 12 bases between. Germline values: CDR1 MRHNA, CDR2 SNTAGT. CDR3 residues: CASRTAQATGELFF. CDR3 DNA sequence: TGTGCCAGCAGAACCGCACAGGCCACCGGGGAGCTGTTTTTT.

This chain connects TRBV27 to TRBJ1-6; D not resolved. There are 14 residues in the CDR3. V lost 3 bases to trimming and J lost 5 bases, with 8 bases between them. The V gene's germline CDR1 is MNHEY and CDR2 SMNVEV (reference sequence). In nucleotides, the CDR3 is TGTGCCAGCAGTTTCGCAGCGGATAATTCACCCCTCCACTTT. Protein product: CASSFAADNSPLHF.

The chain combines TRBV14 with TRBJ2-2; D is ambiguous. CDR3 length: 12 residues. The V end was cut by 4 bases, the J end by 6 bases, with 6 bases between. CDR1 is SGHDN and CDR2 is FVKESK in the germline V gene. The CDR3 protein is CASSLGAGELFF. For the CDR3, the DNA is TGTGCCAGCAGCCTCGGAGCCGGGGAGCTGTTTTTT.

This chain uses TRBV4-1 with TRBJ2-2; 7 nucleotides align to TRBD1. CDR3 length: 18 amino acids. Germline V gene lookup returns CDR1 MGHRA and CDR2 YSYEKL. V was clipped by 2 bases and J by 6 bases; unmatched bases: 15. In DNA, the CDR3 is TGCGCCAGCAGCCAAACAAACAGGGGTCACCCTTGGGCCGGGGAGCTGTTTTTT. Translating it yields CASSQTNRGHPWAGELFF.

The CDR3 DNA follows: TGTGCCAGCAGCGTAGCCGGGGTTGAGACCCAGTACTTC. Residues: CASSVAGVETQYF. V gene TRBV9 combines with J gene TRBJ2-5, with D possibly matching TRBD2 (5 bases). CDR1 and CDR2 from the germline V gene are SGDLS and YYNGEE. Trimming removed 0 bases at V and 5 bases at J, with 8 bases between. CDR3 size: 13 residues. The complete variable domain, with remaining parts taken from reference TRBV9 and TRBJ2-5, reads DSGVTQTPKHLITATGQRVTLRCSPRSGDLSVYWYQQSLDQGLQFLIQYYNGEERAKGNILERFSAQQFPDLHSELNLSSLELGDSALYFCASSVAGVETQYFGPGTRLLVL.